Listed below are T cell receptor beta chains from one sample, sequenced in a study of blood T cell repertoires in COVID-19. Using immunoSEQ multiplex PCR, the repertoire was profiled, and TCRdb retains in-frame clones only, with some absent. The sample consists of about 180,000 clones, more than 75% of them appearing once. The material sequenced was peripheral blood. Source of these receptors: a woman in her seventies with acute or convalescent COVID-19. CDR3s include the opening cysteine and the closing phenylalanine or tryptophan. D genes are given only for firm matches. Clone sizes are given selectively: once, few, many, or a class where the clone is expanded.

D gene: NA; J gene: TRBJ1-2; V gene: TRBV4-1; clone size: NA; CDR3 protein: CASSQDPKVGTPGHSAYGYTF; CDR3 DNA: TGCGCCAGCAGCCAAGATCCAAAGGTGGGAACACCGGGACACAGTGCCTATGGCTACACCTTC
D gene: NA; J gene: TRBJ2-3; V gene: TRBV6-2/TRBV6-3; clone size: once; CDR3 protein: CASSYGLAADTQYF; CDR3 DNA: TGTGCCAGCAGTTACGGGCTAGCCGCCGATACGCAGTATTTT
D gene: TRBD2; J gene: TRBJ2-7; V gene: TRBV6-6; clone size: NA; CDR3 protein: CASSYGLTSGRPDGYF; CDR3 DNA: TGTGCCAGCAGTTACGGGTTGACTAGCGGGAGGCCTGATGGGTACTTC
D gene: TRBD1; J gene: TRBJ1-4; V gene: TRBV15; clone size: NA; CDR3 protein: CATSRDTGDNEKLFF; CDR3 DNA: TGTGCCACCAGCAGAGATACAGGGGATAATGAAAAACTGTTTTTT
D gene: TRBD1; J gene: TRBJ1-2; V gene: TRBV5-5; clone size: NA; CDR3 protein: CASSSGQGALYYGYTF; CDR3 DNA: TGTGCCAGCAGCTCCGGACAGGGGGCGCTCTATTATGGCTACACCTTC
D gene: NA; J gene: TRBJ2-7; V gene: TRBV10-3; clone size: NA; CDR3 protein: CAISRDLLSYEQYF; CDR3 DNA: TGTGCCATCTCCAGGGATTTACTCTCCTACGAGCAGTACTTC
D gene: TRBD1; J gene: TRBJ1-3; V gene: TRBV9; clone size: NA; CDR3 protein: CASSVGHTGGGNTIYF; CDR3 DNA: TGTGCCAGCAGCGTAGGACATACAGGGGGTGGAAACACCATATATTTT
D gene: TRBD1; J gene: TRBJ2-5; V gene: TRBV7-9; clone size: NA; CDR3 protein: CASSFGTGVQETQYF; CDR3 DNA: TGTGCCAGCAGCTTCGGGACAGGGGTCCAAGAGACCCAGTACTTC
D gene: TRBD2; J gene: TRBJ2-1; V gene: TRBV24-1; clone size: NA; CDR3 protein: CATSDALGGNEQFF; CDR3 DNA: TGTGCCACCAGTGATGCTCTCGGGGGGAATGAGCAGTTCTTC
D gene: NA; J gene: TRBJ1-2; V gene: TRBV5-1; clone size: many; CDR3 protein: CASSLAQGQGYTF; CDR3 DNA: TGCGCCAGCAGCTTGGCCCAGGGGCAAGGCTACACCTTC
D gene: NA; J gene: TRBJ1-1; V gene: TRBV18; clone size: NA; CDR3 protein: CASSPGAEPSPEAFF; CDR3 DNA: TGTGCCAGCTCACCGGGGGCAGAACCGAGTCCTGAAGCTTTCTTT
D gene: TRBD1; J gene: TRBJ2-1; V gene: TRBV15; clone size: NA; CDR3 protein: CATSRDRTGVYNEQFF; CDR3 DNA: TGTGCCACCAGCAGAGATAGGACAGGGGTGTACAATGAGCAGTTCTTC
D gene: NA; J gene: TRBJ1-4; V gene: TRBV19; clone size: NA; CDR3 protein: CASSSILVSRDEKLFF; CDR3 DNA: TGTGCCAGTAGTAGTATCTTAGTATCCAGGGATGAAAAACTGTTTTTT
D gene: NA; J gene: TRBJ1-1; V gene: TRBV19; clone size: NA; CDR3 protein: CASNPDSNTEAFF; CDR3 DNA: TGTGCCAGTAACCCCGACAGCAACACTGAAGCTTTCTTT
D gene: NA; J gene: TRBJ1-2; V gene: TRBV7-2; clone size: NA; CDR3 protein: CASSLSGEGGYTF; CDR3 DNA: TGTGCCAGCAGCTTATCGGGGGAGGGAGGCTACACCTTC
D gene: TRBD1; J gene: TRBJ1-2; V gene: TRBV19; clone size: NA; CDR3 protein: CASSTGQGNYGYTF; CDR3 DNA: TGTGCCAGTAGTACCGGACAGGGCAACTATGGCTACACCTTC
D gene: TRBD1; J gene: TRBJ1-4; V gene: TRBV5-4; clone size: NA; CDR3 protein: CASSRDRWNNEKLFF; CDR3 DNA: TGTGCCAGCAGTCGGGACAGGTGGAATAATGAAAAACTGTTTTTT
D gene: TRBD1; J gene: TRBJ2-7; V gene: TRBV6-2/TRBV6-3; clone size: NA; CDR3 protein: CASSVGQGLGSSYEQYF; CDR3 DNA: TGTGCCAGCAGTGTGGGACAGGGGCTGGGGAGCTCCTACGAGCAGTACTTC
D gene: NA; J gene: TRBJ2-1; V gene: TRBV28; clone size: once; CDR3 protein: CASSRRQGNNEQFF; CDR3 DNA: TGTGCCAGCAGTCGACGGCAGGGAAACAATGAGCAGTTCTTC
D gene: NA; J gene: TRBJ1-2; V gene: TRBV30; clone size: NA; CDR3 protein: CAWAIGNYGYTF; CDR3 DNA: TGTGCCTGGGCTATTGGTAACTATGGCTACACCTTC
D gene: TRBD2; J gene: TRBJ2-1; V gene: TRBV3-1/TRBV3-2; clone size: NA; CDR3 protein: CASSSGLAGYNEQFF; CDR3 DNA: TGTGCCAGCAGCTCGGGACTAGCGGGCTACAATGAGCAGTTCTTC
D gene: NA; J gene: TRBJ2-7; V gene: TRBV7-2; clone size: NA; CDR3 protein: CASSLARIYEQYF; CDR3 DNA: TGTGCCAGCAGCTTAGCTAGAATCTACGAGCAGTACTTC
D gene: NA; J gene: TRBJ1-1; V gene: TRBV30; clone size: NA; CDR3 protein: CAWRIQGRFTEAFF; CDR3 DNA: TGTGCCTGGAGGATACAGGGTCGCTTCACTGAAGCTTTCTTT
D gene: TRBD1; J gene: TRBJ2-1; V gene: TRBV2; clone size: NA; CDR3 protein: CASRKDRGEVNEQFF; CDR3 DNA: TGTGCCAGCAGGAAAGACAGGGGTGAGGTAAATGAGCAGTTCTTC
D gene: NA; J gene: TRBJ1-4; V gene: TRBV6-5; clone size: NA; CDR3 protein: CASSYSGAQIGKLFF; CDR3 DNA: TGTGCCAGCAGTTACTCGGGGGCGCAGATCGGTAAACTGTTTTTT
D gene: TRBD1; J gene: TRBJ2-1; V gene: TRBV2; clone size: NA; CDR3 protein: CASSDSGQSNEQFF; CDR3 DNA: TGTGCCAGCAGTGATTCGGGACAGTCCAATGAGCAGTTCTTC
D gene: NA; J gene: TRBJ1-1; V gene: TRBV6-2/TRBV6-3; clone size: NA; CDR3 protein: CASSQGFHTEAFF; CDR3 DNA: TGTGCCAGCAGTCAGGGGTTCCACACTGAAGCTTTCTTT
D gene: TRBD2; J gene: TRBJ2-3; V gene: TRBV30; clone size: NA; CDR3 protein: CAWSFLAGPDTQYF; CDR3 DNA: TGTGCCTGGAGTTTCCTAGCGGGGCCAGATACGCAGTATTTT
D gene: NA; J gene: TRBJ2-3; V gene: TRBV6-6; clone size: NA; CDR3 protein: CASSYSGTPTFDTQYF; CDR3 DNA: TGTGCCAGCAGTTACTCTGGGACTCCTACATTTGATACGCAGTATTTT
D gene: NA; J gene: TRBJ2-1; V gene: TRBV9; clone size: NA; CDR3 protein: CASSGDMLPYNEQFF; CDR3 DNA: TGTGCCAGCAGCGGGGACATGCTCCCTTACAATGAGCAGTTCTTC
D gene: TRBD1; J gene: TRBJ1-2; V gene: TRBV5-4; clone size: once; CDR3 protein: CASSHGAGGMMGYTF; CDR3 DNA: TGTGCCAGCAGCCATGGGGCAGGGGGCATGATGGGCTACACCTTC
D gene: TRBD1; J gene: TRBJ1-6; V gene: TRBV13; clone size: NA; CDR3 protein: CASSSSGTDYNSPLHF; CDR3 DNA: TGTGCCAGCAGCTCGTCCGGGACAGATTATAATTCACCCCTCCACTTT
D gene: TRBD2; J gene: TRBJ2-2; V gene: TRBV6-2/TRBV6-3; clone size: NA; CDR3 protein: CASSSLRAGGPNTGELFF; CDR3 DNA: TGTGCCAGCAGTTCTCTCAGAGCGGGAGGGCCGAACACCGGGGAGCTGTTTTTT
D gene: TRBD2; J gene: TRBJ2-1; V gene: TRBV5-4; clone size: NA; CDR3 protein: CASSLGSGSLVEQFF; CDR3 DNA: TGTGCCAGCAGCTTGGGGAGCGGGAGTTTAGTTGAGCAGTTCTTC
D gene: NA; J gene: TRBJ2-5; V gene: TRBV4-1; clone size: NA; CDR3 protein: CASSQGRLETQYF; CDR3 DNA: TGCGCCAGCAGCCAGGGCAGGCTGGAGACCCAGTACTTC
D gene: NA; J gene: TRBJ2-1; V gene: TRBV29-1; clone size: NA; CDR3 protein: CSVESAGKYEQFF; CDR3 DNA: TGCAGCGTTGAGTCGGCAGGGAAGTATGAGCAGTTCTTC
D gene: NA; J gene: TRBJ1-3; V gene: TRBV9; clone size: NA; CDR3 protein: CASSGTTSGNTIYF; CDR3 DNA: TGTGCCAGCAGCGGGACAACCTCTGGAAACACCATATATTTT
D gene: NA; J gene: TRBJ1-5; V gene: TRBV19; clone size: NA; CDR3 protein: CASSIDQGWYSNQPQHF; CDR3 DNA: TGTGCCAGTAGTATAGATCAGGGCTGGTATAGCAATCAGCCCCAGCATTTT
D gene: TRBD1; J gene: TRBJ1-2; V gene: TRBV30; clone size: NA; CDR3 protein: CAWSSTGSGYTF; CDR3 DNA: TGTGCCTGGAGTTCGACAGGGAGCGGCTACACCTTC
D gene: TRBD1; J gene: TRBJ1-6; V gene: TRBV5-1; clone size: NA; CDR3 protein: CASSLNRGQYSPLHF; CDR3 DNA: TGCGCCAGCAGCTTGAACAGGGGACAGTATTCACCCCTCCACTTT
D gene: NA; J gene: TRBJ1-5; V gene: TRBV7-2; clone size: NA; CDR3 protein: CASSFRVNNQPQHF; CDR3 DNA: TGTGCCAGCAGCTTCAGGGTAAACAATCAGCCCCAGCATTTT
D gene: TRBD1; J gene: TRBJ1-2; V gene: TRBV28; clone size: NA; CDR3 protein: CASSLTGQGWGGYTF; CDR3 DNA: TGTGCCAGCAGTTTGACGGGACAGGGGTGGGGTGGCTACACCTTC
D gene: NA; J gene: TRBJ1-1; V gene: TRBV9; clone size: NA; CDR3 protein: CARGRLNTEAFF; CDR3 DNA: TGTGCTCGGGGGAGACTGAACACTGAAGCTTTCTTT
D gene: NA; J gene: TRBJ2-7; V gene: TRBV25-1; clone size: few; CDR3 protein: CASSECDSPSYEQYF; CDR3 DNA: TGTGCCAGCAGTGAATGCGACAGCCCCTCCTACGAGCAGTACTTC
D gene: NA; J gene: TRBJ1-1; V gene: TRBV29-1; clone size: NA; CDR3 protein: CSVEDVGLRGFGTEAFF; CDR3 DNA: TGCAGCGTTGAAGACGTCGGTCTAAGGGGTTTCGGCACTGAAGCTTTCTTT
D gene: TRBD1; J gene: TRBJ2-5; V gene: TRBV30; clone size: NA; CDR3 protein: CAWDRGTGSKETQYF; CDR3 DNA: TGTGCCTGGGATAGGGGGACAGGGTCGAAAGAGACCCAGTACTTC
D gene: TRBD1; J gene: TRBJ2-3; V gene: TRBV9; clone size: NA; CDR3 protein: CASSSLGGADTQYF; CDR3 DNA: TGTGCCAGCAGCTCCCTAGGGGGCGCAGATACGCAGTATTTT
D gene: NA; J gene: TRBJ2-3; V gene: TRBV7-2; clone size: once; CDR3 protein: CASSLGQAADTQYF; CDR3 DNA: TGTGCCAGCAGCTTAGGGCAAGCGGCAGATACGCAGTATTTT
D gene: TRBD2; J gene: TRBJ2-3; V gene: TRBV10-3; clone size: NA; CDR3 protein: CAIRGLAGKSTDTQYF; CDR3 DNA: TGTGCCATCAGGGGACTAGCGGGGAAAAGCACAGATACGCAGTATTTT
D gene: NA; J gene: TRBJ1-5; V gene: TRBV4-2; clone size: NA; CDR3 protein: CASSQETHENQPQHF; CDR3 DNA: TGTGCCAGCAGCCAAGAAACCCATGAGAATCAGCCCCAGCATTTT
D gene: NA; J gene: TRBJ1-1; V gene: TRBV12-3/TRBV12-4; clone size: NA; CDR3 protein: CASSFKTNTEAFF; CDR3 DNA: TGTGCCAGCAGTTTCAAGACTAACACTGAAGCTTTCTTT
D gene: TRBD1; J gene: TRBJ1-2; V gene: TRBV7-8; clone size: few; CDR3 protein: CASSRRDRGGYTF; CDR3 DNA: TGTGCCAGCAGCCGCCGCGACAGGGGTGGCTACACCTTC
D gene: TRBD1; J gene: TRBJ2-1; V gene: TRBV20-1; clone size: NA; CDR3 protein: CSASRGPSYNEQFF; CDR3 DNA: TGCAGTGCTAGTAGGGGGCCCTCCTACAATGAGCAGTTCTTC
D gene: NA; J gene: TRBJ1-2; V gene: TRBV6-2/TRBV6-3; clone size: NA; CDR3 protein: CASSHSRGYTF; CDR3 DNA: TGTGCCAGCAGCCACTCGAGAGGCTACACCTTC
D gene: TRBD2; J gene: TRBJ2-1; V gene: TRBV7-2; clone size: NA; CDR3 protein: CASSFRLAGGYEQFF; CDR3 DNA: TGTGCCAGCAGCTTCAGGCTAGCGGGGGGTTATGAGCAGTTCTTC
D gene: TRBD2; J gene: TRBJ2-1; V gene: TRBV7-8; clone size: NA; CDR3 protein: CATRGGSGEQFF; CDR3 DNA: TGTGCCACCCGGGGGGGGTCTGGTGAGCAGTTCTTC
D gene: TRBD2; J gene: TRBJ2-1; V gene: TRBV10-3; clone size: NA; CDR3 protein: CAISEGTSGGQGEQFF; CDR3 DNA: TGTGCCATCAGTGAAGGGACTAGCGGGGGGCAGGGAGAGCAGTTCTTC
D gene: NA; J gene: TRBJ1-1; V gene: TRBV21-1; clone size: NA; CDR3 protein: CARALGTNYTEAFF; CDR3 DNA: TGTGCCCGCGCCTTAGGGACAAACTACACTGAAGCTTTCTTT